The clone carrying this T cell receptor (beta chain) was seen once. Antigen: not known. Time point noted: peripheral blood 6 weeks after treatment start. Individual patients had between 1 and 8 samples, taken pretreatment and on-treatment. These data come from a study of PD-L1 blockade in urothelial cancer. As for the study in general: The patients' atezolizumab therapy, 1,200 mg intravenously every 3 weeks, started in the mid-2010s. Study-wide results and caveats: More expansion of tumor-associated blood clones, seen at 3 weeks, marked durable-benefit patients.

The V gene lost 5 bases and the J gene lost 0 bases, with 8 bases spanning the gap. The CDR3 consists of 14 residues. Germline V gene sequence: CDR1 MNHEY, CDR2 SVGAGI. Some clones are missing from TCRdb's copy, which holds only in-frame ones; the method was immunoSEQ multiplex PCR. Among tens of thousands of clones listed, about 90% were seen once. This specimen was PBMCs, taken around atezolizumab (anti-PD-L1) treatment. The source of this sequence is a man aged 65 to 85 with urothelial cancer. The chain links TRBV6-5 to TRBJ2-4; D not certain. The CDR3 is CASSEQVAKNIQYF. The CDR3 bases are TGTGCCAGCAGTGAGCAGGTAGCCAAAAACATTCAGTACTTC.